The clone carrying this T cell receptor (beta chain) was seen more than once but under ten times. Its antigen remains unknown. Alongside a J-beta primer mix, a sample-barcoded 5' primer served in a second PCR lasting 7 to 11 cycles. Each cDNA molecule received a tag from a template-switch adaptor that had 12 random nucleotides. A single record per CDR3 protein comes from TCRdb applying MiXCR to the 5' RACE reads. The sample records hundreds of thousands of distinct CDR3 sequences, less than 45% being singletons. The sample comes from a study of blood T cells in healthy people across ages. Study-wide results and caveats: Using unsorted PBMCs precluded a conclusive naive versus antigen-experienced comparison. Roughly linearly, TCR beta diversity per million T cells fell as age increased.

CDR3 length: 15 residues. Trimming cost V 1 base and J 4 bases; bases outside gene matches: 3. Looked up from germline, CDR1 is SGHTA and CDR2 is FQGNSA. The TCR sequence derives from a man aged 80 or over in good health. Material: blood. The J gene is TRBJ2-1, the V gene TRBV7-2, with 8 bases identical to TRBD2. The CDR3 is CASSLDSGIYNEQFF. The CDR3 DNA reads TGTGCCAGCAGCTTAGATAGCGGGATTTACAATGAGCAGTTCTTC.